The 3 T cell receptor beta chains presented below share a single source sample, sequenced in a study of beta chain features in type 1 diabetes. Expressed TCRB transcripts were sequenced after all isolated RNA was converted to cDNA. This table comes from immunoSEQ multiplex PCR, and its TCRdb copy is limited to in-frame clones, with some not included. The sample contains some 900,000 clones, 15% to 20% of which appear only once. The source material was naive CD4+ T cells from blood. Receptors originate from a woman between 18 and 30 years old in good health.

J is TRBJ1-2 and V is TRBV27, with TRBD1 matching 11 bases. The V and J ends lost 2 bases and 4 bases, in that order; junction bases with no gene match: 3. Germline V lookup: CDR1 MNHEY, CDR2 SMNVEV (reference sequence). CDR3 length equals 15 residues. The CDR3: CASSLIGQGAYGYTF. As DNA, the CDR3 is TGTGCCAGCAGTTTAATAGGACAGGGGGCCTATGGCTACACCTTC.

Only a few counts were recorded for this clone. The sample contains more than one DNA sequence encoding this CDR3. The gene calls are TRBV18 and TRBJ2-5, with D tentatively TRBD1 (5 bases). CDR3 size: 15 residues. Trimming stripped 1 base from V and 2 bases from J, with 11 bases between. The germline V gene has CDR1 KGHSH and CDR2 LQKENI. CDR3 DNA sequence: TGTGCCAGCTCACCACAGGGGTTGGGGCAAGAGACCCAGTACTTC. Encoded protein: CASSPQGLGQETQYF.

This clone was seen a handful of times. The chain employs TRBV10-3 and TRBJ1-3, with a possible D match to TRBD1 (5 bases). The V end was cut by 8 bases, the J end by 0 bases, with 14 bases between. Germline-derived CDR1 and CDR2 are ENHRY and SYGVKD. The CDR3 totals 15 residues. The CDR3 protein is CAIVREVSSGNTIYF. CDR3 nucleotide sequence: TGTGCCATCGTCAGGGAGGTGAGCTCTGGAAACACCATATATTTT.